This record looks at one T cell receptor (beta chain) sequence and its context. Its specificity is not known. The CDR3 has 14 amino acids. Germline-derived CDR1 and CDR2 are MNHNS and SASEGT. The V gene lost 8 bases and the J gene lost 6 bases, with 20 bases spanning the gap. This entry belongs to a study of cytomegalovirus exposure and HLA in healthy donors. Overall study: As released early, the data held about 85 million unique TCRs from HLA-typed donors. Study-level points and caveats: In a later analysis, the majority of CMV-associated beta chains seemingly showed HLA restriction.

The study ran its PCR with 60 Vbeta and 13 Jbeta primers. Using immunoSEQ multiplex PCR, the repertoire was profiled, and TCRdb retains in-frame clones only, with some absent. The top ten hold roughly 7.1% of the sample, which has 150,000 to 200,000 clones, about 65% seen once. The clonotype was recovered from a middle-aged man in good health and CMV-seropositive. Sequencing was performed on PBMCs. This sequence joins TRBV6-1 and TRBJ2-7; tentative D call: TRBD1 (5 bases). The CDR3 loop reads CASHERAGRLEQYF. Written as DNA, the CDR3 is TGTGCCAGCCACGAACGGGCAGGGCGGCTCGAGCAGTACTTC.